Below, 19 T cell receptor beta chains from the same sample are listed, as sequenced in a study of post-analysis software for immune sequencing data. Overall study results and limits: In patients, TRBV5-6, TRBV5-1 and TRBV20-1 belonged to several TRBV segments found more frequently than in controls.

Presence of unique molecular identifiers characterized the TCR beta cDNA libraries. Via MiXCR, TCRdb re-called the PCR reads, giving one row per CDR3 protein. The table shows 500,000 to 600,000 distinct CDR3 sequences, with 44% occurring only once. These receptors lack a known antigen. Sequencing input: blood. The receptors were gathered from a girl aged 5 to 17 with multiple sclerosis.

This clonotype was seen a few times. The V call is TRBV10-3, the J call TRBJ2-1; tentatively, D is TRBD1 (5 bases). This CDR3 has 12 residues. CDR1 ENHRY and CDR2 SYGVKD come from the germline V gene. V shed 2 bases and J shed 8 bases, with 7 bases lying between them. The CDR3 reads CAISEDSYEQFF. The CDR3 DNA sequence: TGTGCCATCAGTGAGGACAGCTATGAGCAGTTCTTC.

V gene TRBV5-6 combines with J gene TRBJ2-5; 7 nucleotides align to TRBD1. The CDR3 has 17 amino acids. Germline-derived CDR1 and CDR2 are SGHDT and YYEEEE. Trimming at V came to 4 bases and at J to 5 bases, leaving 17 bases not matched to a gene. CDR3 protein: CASSNGVNDRVGETQYF. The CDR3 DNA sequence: TGTGCCAGCAGCAATGGAGTTAACGACAGGGTAGGGGAGACCCAGTACTTC. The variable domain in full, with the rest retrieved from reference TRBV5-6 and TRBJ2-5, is DAGVTQSPTHLIKTRGQQVTLRCSPKSGHDTVSWYQQALGQGPQFIFQYYEEEERQRGNFPDRFSGHQFPNYSSELNVNALLLGDSALYLCASSNGVNDRVGETQYFGPGTRLLVL.

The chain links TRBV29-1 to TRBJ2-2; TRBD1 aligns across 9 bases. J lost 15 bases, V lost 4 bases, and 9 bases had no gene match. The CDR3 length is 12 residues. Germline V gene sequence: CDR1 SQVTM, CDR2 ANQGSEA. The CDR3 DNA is TGCAGCGTTGTTTCCGGGACAGGGAAGGTGTTTTTT. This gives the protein CSVVSGTGKVFF.

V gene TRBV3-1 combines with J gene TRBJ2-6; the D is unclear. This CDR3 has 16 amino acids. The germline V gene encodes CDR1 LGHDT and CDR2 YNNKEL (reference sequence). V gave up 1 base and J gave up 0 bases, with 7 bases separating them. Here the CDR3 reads CASSQAPYSGANVLTF. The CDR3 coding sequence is TGTGCCAGCAGCCAAGCCCCCTACTCTGGGGCCAACGTCCTGACTTTC.

CDR3 in DNA: TGTGCCAGCAGCTTTACCAAGATTGATGGCACTGAAGCTTTCTTT. It codes for CASSFTKIDGTEAFF. The rearrangement joins TRBV5-5 to TRBJ1-1; D is undetermined. V lost 2 bases and J lost 4, with 15 bases in between. This CDR3 spans 15 amino acids. Germline CDR1 reads SGHKS; CDR2 reads YYEKEE (reference sequence). The full variable domain, its missing parts supplied by reference TRBV5-5 and TRBJ1-1, is DAGVTQSPTHLIKTRGQQVTLRCSPISGHKSVSWYQQVLGQGPQFIFQYYEKEERGRGNFPDRFSARQFPNYSSELNVNALLLGDSALYLCASSFTKIDGTEAFFGQGTRLTVV.

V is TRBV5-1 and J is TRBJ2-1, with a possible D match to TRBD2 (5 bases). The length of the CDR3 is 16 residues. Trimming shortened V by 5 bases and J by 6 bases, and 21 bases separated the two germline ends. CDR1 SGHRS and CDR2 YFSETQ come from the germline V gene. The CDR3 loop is CASRPRGAPRLNEQFF. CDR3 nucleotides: TGCGCCAGCAGGCCCCGGGGAGCCCCCAGACTCAATGAGCAGTTCTTC.

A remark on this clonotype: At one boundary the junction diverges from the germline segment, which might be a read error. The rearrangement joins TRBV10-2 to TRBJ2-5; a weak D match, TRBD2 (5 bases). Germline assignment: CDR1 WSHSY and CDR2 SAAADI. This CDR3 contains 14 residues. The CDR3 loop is CASSDGSNQETQYF. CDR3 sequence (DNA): TGCGCTAGCAGTGATGGGAGTAACCAAGAGACCCAGTACTTC.

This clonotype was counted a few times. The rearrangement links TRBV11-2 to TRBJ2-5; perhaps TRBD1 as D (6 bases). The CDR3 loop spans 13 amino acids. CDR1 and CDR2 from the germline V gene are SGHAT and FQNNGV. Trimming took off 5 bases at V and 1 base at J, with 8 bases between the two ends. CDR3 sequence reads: CASSPGVQETQYF. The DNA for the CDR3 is TGTGCCAGCAGCCCAGGGGTCCAAGAGACCCAGTACTTC.

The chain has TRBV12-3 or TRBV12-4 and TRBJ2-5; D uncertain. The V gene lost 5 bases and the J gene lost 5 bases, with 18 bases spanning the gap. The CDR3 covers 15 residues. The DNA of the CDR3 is TGTGCCAGCAGTCTTGGGCCACTTTCAGCGGAGACCCAGTACTTC. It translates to CASSLGPLSAETQYF.

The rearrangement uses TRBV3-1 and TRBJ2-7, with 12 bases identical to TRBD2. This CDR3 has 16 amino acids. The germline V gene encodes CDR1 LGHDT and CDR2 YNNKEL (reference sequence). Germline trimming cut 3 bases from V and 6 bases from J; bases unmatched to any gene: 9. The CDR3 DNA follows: TGTGCCAGCAGCCAGGAACCGACTAGCGGGAGTCTCGAGCAGTACTTC. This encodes CASSQEPTSGSLEQYF.

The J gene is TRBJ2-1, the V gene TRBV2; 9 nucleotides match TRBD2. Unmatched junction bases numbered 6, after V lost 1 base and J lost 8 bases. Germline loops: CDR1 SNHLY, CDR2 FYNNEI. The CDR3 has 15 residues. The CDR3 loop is CASSEGAGGPDEQFF. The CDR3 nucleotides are TGTGCCAGCAGTGAAGGGGCGGGAGGGCCGGATGAGCAGTTCTTC.

The CDR3 DNA reads TGTGCCAGCAGTATCGGCGGACAGGGATTCGGTACGCAGTATTTT. Translated, it gives CASSIGGQGFGTQYF. The chain carries TRBV12-3 or TRBV12-4 and TRBJ2-3, with 8 positions matching TRBD1. V lost 5 bases, J lost 8 bases, and 12 bases stayed unmatched. The CDR3 has 15 amino acids.

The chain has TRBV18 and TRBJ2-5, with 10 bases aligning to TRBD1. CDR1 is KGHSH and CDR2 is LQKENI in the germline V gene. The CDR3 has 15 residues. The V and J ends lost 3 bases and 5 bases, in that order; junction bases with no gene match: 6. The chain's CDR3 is CASSPRTGGYETQYF. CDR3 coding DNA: TGTGCCAGCTCACCCCGGACAGGGGGGTATGAGACCCAGTACTTC.

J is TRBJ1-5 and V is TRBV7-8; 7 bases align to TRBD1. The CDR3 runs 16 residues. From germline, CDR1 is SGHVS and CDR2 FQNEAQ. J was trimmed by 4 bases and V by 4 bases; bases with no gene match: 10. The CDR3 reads CASSSQQGTGNQPQHF. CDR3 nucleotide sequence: TGTGCCAGCAGCTCCCAACAGGGGACGGGGAATCAGCCCCAGCATTTT.

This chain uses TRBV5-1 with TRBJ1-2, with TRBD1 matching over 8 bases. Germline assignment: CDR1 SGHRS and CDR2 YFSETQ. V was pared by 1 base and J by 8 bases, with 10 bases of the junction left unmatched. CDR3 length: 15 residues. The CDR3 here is CASSLPTQGAIGYTF. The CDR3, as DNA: TGCGCCAGCAGCTTGCCAACCCAGGGGGCGATCGGCTACACCTTC. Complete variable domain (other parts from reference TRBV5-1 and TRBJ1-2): KAGVTQTPRYLIKTRGQQVTLSCSPISGHRSVSWYQQTPGQGLQFLFEYFSETQRNKGNFPGRFSGRQFSNSRSEMNVSTLELGDSALYLCASSLPTQGAIGYTFGSGTRLTVV.

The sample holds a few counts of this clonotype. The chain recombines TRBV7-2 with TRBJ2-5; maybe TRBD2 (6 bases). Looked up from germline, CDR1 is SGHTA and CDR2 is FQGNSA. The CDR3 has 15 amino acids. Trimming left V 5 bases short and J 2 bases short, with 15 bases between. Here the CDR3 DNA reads TGTGCCAGCAGCCTTATCTGGGGGGAGCAAGAGACCCAGTACTTC. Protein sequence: CASSLIWGEQETQYF.

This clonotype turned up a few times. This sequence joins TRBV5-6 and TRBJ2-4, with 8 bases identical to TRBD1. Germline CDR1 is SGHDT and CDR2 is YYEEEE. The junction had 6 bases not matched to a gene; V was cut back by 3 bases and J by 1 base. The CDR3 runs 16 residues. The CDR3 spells CASSSDRVVAKNIQYF. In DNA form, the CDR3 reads TGTGCCAGCAGCTCGGACAGGGTGGTGGCCAAAAACATTCAGTACTTC.

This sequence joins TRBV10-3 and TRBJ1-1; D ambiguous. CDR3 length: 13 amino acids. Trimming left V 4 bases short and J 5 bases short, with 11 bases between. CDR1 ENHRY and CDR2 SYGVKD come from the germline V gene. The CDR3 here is CAISVRERTEAFF. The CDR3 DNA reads TGTGCCATCAGTGTGAGGGAAAGGACTGAAGCTTTCTTT.

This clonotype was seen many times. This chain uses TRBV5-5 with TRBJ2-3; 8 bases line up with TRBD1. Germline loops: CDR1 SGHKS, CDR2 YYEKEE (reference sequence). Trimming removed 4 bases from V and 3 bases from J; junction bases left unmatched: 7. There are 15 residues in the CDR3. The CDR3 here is CASSPTGVRTDTQYF. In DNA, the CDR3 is TGTGCCAGCAGCCCGACAGGGGTTAGGACAGATACGCAGTATTTT.